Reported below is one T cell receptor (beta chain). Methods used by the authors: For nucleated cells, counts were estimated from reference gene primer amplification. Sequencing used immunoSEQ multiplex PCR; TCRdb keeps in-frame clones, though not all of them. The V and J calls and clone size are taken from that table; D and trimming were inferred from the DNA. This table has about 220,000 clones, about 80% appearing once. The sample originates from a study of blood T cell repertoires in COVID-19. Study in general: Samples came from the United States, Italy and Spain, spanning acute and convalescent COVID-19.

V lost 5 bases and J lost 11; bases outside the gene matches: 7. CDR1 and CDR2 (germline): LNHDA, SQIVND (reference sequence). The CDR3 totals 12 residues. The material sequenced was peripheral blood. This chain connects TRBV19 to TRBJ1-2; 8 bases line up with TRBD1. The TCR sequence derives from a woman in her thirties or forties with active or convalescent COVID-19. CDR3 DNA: TGTGCCAGTAGTCCTCAAGGGACAGGTTACACCTTC. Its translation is CASSPQGTGYTF.